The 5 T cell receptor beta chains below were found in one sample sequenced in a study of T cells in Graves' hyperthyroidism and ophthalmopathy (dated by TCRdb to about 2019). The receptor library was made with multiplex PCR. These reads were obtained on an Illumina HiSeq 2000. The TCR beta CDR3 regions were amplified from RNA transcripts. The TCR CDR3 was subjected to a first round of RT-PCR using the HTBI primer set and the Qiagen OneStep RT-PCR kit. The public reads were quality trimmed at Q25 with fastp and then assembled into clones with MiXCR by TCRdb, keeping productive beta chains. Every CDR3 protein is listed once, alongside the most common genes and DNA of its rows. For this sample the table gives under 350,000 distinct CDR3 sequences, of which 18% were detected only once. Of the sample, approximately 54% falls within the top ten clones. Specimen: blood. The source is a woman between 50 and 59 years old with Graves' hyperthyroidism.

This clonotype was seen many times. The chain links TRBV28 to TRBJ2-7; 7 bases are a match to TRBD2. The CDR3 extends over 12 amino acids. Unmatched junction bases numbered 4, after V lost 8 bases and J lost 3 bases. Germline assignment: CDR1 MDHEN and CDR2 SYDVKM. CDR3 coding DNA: TGTGCCAGCGGGGGAGGGGACTACGAGCAGTACTTC. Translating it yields CASGGGDYEQYF.

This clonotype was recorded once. The DNA for the CDR3 is TGTGCCAGCAGCTTAGGCTGGCTAGCCGGGAACACCGGGGAGCTGTTTTTT. Amino acid sequence: CASSLGWLAGNTGELFF. This sequence joins TRBV7-3 and TRBJ2-2, with D possibly being TRBD2 (5 bases). Germline CDR1 and CDR2: SGHTA and FQGTGA. This CDR3 has 17 residues. V was shortened by 2 bases and J by 1 base, with 14 bases between the two germline ends.

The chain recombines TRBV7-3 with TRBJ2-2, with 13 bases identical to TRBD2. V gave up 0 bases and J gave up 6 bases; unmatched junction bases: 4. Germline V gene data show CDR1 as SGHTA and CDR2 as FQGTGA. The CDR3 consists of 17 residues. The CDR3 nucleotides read TGTGCCAGCAGCTTAACCGGGACTAGCGGGATATCCGGGGAGCTGTTTTTT. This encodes CASSLTGTSGISGELFF.

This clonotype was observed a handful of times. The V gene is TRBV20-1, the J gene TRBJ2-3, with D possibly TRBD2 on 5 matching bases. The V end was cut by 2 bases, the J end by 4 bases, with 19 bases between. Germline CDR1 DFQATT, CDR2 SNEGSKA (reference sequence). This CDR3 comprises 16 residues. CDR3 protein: CSARPPVGEVADTQYF. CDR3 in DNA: TGCAGTGCTAGACCACCTGTGGGAGAGGTCGCAGATACGCAGTATTTT.

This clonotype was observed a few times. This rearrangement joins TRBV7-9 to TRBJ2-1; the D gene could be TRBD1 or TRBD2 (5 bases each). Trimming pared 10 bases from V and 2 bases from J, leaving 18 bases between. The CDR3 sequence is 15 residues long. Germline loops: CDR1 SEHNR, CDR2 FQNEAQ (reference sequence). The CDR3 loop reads CAIPRTGPTYNEQFF. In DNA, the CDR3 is TGTGCCATCCCTAGGACGGGACCTACCTACAATGAGCAGTTCTTC.